Below, 8 T cell receptor beta chains from the same sample are listed, as sequenced in a study of CD8 T cells in ankylosing spondylitis. TCRdb itself ran the 5' RACE reads through MiXCR, one entry per CDR3 protein. The sample has under 300,000 distinct CDR3 sequences, about 11% seen once. Material for sequencing was blood, either unsorted or a sorted T cell fraction (not recorded which). All receptors derive from a male donor with ankylosing spondylitis or in good health (not recorded which).

This clonotype was observed at least ten times. CDR3 region: CASSVTKGAYNEQFF. DNA for the CDR3: TGTGCCAGCAGTGTTACTAAGGGCGCCTACAATGAGCAGTTCTTC. The genes are TRBV12-3 or TRBV12-4 and TRBJ2-1, with D uncertain. The CDR3 has 15 residues. The germline V and J ends were trimmed by 5 bases and 2 bases, with 13 bases remaining between them.

J is TRBJ2-1 and V is TRBV3-1; 7 nucleotides match TRBD2. Germline assignment: CDR1 LGHDT and CDR2 YNNKEL (reference sequence). The CDR3 sequence is 14 residues long. J lost 6 bases, V lost 0 bases, and 2 bases had no gene match. The CDR3 loop is CASSQDASGNEQFF. DNA for the CDR3: TGTGCCAGCAGCCAAGATGCTAGCGGCAATGAGCAGTTCTTC.

This clonotype was counted many times. The chain recombines TRBV5-1 with TRBJ1-2; weak D call: TRBD1 (6 bases). This CDR3 region has 16 residues. The germline CDR1 and CDR2 sequences are SGHRS and YFSETQ. V was pared by 1 base and J by 4 bases, with 17 bases between. The CDR3 loop is CASSLTAGQPFYGYTF. CDR3 coding DNA: TGCGCCAGCAGCTTGACCGCCGGACAGCCCTTCTATGGCTACACCTTC.

CDR3 bases: TGCGCCAGCAGCTGGGGGCCAAGGGGCGAGCAGTACTTC. Its protein is CASSWGPRGEQYF. This chain joins TRBV5-1 and TRBJ2-7, with D perhaps TRBD1 (6 bases). CDR1 and CDR2 (germline): SGHRS, YFSETQ. Trimming pared 3 bases from V and 6 bases from J, leaving 13 bases between. The CDR3 has 13 amino acids. Supplemented by reference TRBV5-1 and TRBJ2-7, the full variable domain reads KAGVTQTPRYLIKTRGQQVTLSCSPISGHRSVSWYQQTPGQGLQFLFEYFSETQRNKGNFPGRFSGRQFSNSRSEMNVSTLELGDSALYLCASSWGPRGEQYFGPGTRLTVT.

This clonotype was seen at least ten times. The V gene is TRBV5-1, the J gene TRBJ1-2, with 7 bases aligning to TRBD1. CDR3 size: 14 residues. Germline-derived CDR1 and CDR2 are SGHRS and YFSETQ. With 3 bases clipped from V and 1 base from J, the junction kept 3 bases outside the gene matches. The CDR3 DNA follows: TGCGCCAGCAGCTACGACAGGGATAACTATGGCTACACCTTC. Protein: CASSYDRDNYGYTF.

The table lists this clonotype with many counts. The gene calls are TRBV7-9 and TRBJ2-4; D is tentatively TRBD1 or TRBD2 (5 bases each). The CDR3 sequence is 17 residues long. The V end lost 5 bases, the J end lost 0 bases, and 17 bases lay between the germline ends. The V gene's germline CDR1 is SEHNR and CDR2 FQNEAQ (reference sequence). The CDR3 protein is CASSPLGAGIAKNIQYF. The CDR3 bases are TGTGCCAGCAGCCCTCTCGGGGCAGGTATAGCCAAAAACATTCAGTACTTC.

This clonotype was found many times. V is TRBV6-2 or TRBV6-3 and J is TRBJ2-3, with D perhaps matching TRBD2 (6 bases). V lost 6 bases and J 6 bases, leaving 19 bases between the germline ends. In germline, CDR1 is MNHEY, CDR2 SVGEGT. The CDR3 sequence is 15 residues long. The CDR3 bases are TGTGCCAGCAGCTTCGGGGAGGCGGCCCTGGATACGCAGTATTTT. Translation gives CASSFGEAALDTQYF.

This clonotype was picked up many times. The chain couples TRBV15 to TRBJ1-1; D not resolved. The ends were cut back, 3 bases at V and 1 base at J, with 15 bases in the middle. CDR3 length: 16 amino acids. Per the germline V gene, CDR1 is LNHNV and CDR2 is YYDKDF (reference sequence). The CDR3, as DNA: TGTGCCACCAGCAGTAGGAAAAGAGGCACGAACACTGAAGCTTTCTTT. This gives the protein CATSSRKRGTNTEAFF.